These T cell receptor beta chains were read from a single sample in a study of blood T cell repertoires in COVID-19. Repertoires were generated with immunoSEQ multiplex PCR, while TCRdb's copy carries only in-frame clones and drops some. Counted here are about 140,000 clones, almost 80% occurring once; the ten biggest clones make up 2.5% to 3%. Sequenced input: PBMCs or T cells enriched from blood (not recorded which). Receptor source: a woman between 50 and 59 years old who had recovered from COVID-19. CDR3s include the opening cysteine and the closing phenylalanine or tryptophan. The order of the fields is V gene, J gene, CDR3 protein.

TRBV27	TRBJ2-2	CASSRLARTGELFF
TRBV2	TRBJ2-2	CASTGGRWELFF
TRBV5-1	TRBJ1-2	CASSSAGTGVNYGYTF
TRBV5-1	TRBJ2-5	CASSRQGQETQYF
TRBV5-4	TRBJ1-4	CASSSTGGKGEKLFF
TRBV7-9	TRBJ1-5	CASSHYGTGDHQPQHF
TRBV3-1/TRBV3-2	TRBJ1-2	CASSRGQGSGYTF
TRBV2	TRBJ2-3	CASRAWGVSTDTQYF
TRBV27	TRBJ1-5	CASSLKIRGQDSNQPQHF
TRBV28	TRBJ2-7	CASSLPGLLLGEQYF
TRBV5-1	TRBJ2-7	CASSLGGQVVREQYF
TRBV11-2	TRBJ2-5	CASSQLAGKETQYF
TRBV28	TRBJ1-1	CASNKRGLGTEAFF
TRBV5-4	TRBJ2-5	CASSSGQGARETQYF
TRBV7-9	TRBJ2-5	CASARPGGGETQYF
TRBV28	TRBJ2-7	CAWGGRITYEQYF
TRBV29-1	TRBJ1-5	CSVEVGGGQPQHF
TRBV7-8	TRBJ2-1	CASSFRLAGGMNEQFF
TRBV4-1	TRBJ1-6	CASSPTDRENSPLHF
TRBV25-1	TRBJ1-6	CASSEYGLGGSGSSPLHF
TRBV5-5	TRBJ1-2	CASSFRGLYGYTF
TRBV19	TRBJ1-1	CASSPTSGNTEAFF